This T cell receptor beta chain is drawn from a study of shared clonotypes between healthy human individuals. Study in general: The plates for each donor numbered three CD4 naive, three CD4 memory, two CD8 naive and one CD8 memory.

Method: immunoSEQ multiplex PCR; TCRdb's copy keeps in-frame clones and lacks some. The table includes approximately 1.5 million clones, about 98.5% detected once. The V and J ends lost 0 bases and 5 bases, in that order; junction bases with no gene match: 4. This CDR3 region has 14 residues. The germline V gene encodes CDR1 SGHRS and CDR2 YFSETQ. The receptor was isolated from a man between 25 and 39 years old in good health. The chain recombines TRBV5-1 with TRBJ2-5; 7 nucleotides line up with TRBD2. What was sequenced was naive CD4+ T cells sorted from blood. The subset is: CD45RA+ positively selected. CDR3 amino acids: CASSLVAGVETQYF. Here the CDR3 DNA reads TGCGCCAGCAGCTTGGTTGCGGGAGTGGAGACCCAGTACTTC. Drawing the rest from reference TRBV5-1 and TRBJ2-5, the complete variable domain is KAGVTQTPRYLIKTRGQQVTLSCSPISGHRSVSWYQQTPGQGLQFLFEYFSETQRNKGNFPGRFSGRQFSNSRSEMNVSTLELGDSALYLCASSLVAGVETQYFGPGTRLLVL.